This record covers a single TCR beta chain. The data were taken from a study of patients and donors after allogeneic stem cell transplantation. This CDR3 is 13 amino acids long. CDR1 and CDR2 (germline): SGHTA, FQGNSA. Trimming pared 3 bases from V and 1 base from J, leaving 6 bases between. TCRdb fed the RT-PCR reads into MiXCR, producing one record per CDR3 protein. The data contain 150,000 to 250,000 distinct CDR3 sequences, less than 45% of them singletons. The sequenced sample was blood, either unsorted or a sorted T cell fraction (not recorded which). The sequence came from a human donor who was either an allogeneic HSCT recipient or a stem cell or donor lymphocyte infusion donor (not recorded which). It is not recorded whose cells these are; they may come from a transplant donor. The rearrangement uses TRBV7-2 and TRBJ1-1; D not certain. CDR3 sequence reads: CASSFLENTEAFF. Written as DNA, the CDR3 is TGTGCCAGCAGCTTTTTAGAGAACACTGAAGCTTTCTTT.